The TCR beta chain described here comes from a study of T cells in Graves' hyperthyroidism and ophthalmopathy. The ends were cut back, 6 bases at V and 4 bases at J, with 19 bases in the middle. The CDR3 has 16 amino acids. The PBMCs had their origin in roughly 9.4 ml of fresh peripheral blood. Amplification yielded TCR beta CDR3 regions, with RNA transcripts as the source. RT-PCR in the first round (using the HTBI primer set) targeted the TCR CDR3. A single record per CDR3 protein comes from TCRdb applying MiXCR to the multiplex PCR reads. The sample consists of 700,000 or so distinct CDR3 sequences, around 15% of them appearing once. Study-wide points: Ophthalmopathy was identified by the model a median approximately 6.9 months ahead of onset.

The sample holds many counts of this clonotype. Its antigen is undetermined. This chain uses TRBV12-3 or TRBV12-4 with TRBJ2-1, with D possibly called TRBD1 or TRBD2 (5 bases each). The receptor's source is a young man with Graves' hyperthyroidism. The sequenced sample was blood. The CDR3 here is CASSYTLGTGYNEQFF. Written as DNA, the CDR3 is TGTGCCAGCAGCTACACCCTCGGGACGGGGTACAATGAGCAGTTCTTC.